These 28 T cell receptor beta chains were all obtained from the same sample, sequenced in a study of vaccination and CD4 T cells after COVID-19. Specified treatment: roughly 10-day PBMC culture with coronavirus spike peptide pools or control peptides (ViraFEST assay). Gathered ahead of the COVID-19 pandemic (2011-2018) were the CD4+ T cells of the unexposed donor. The Oncomine TCR Beta short-read assay generated sequence data from the DNA of cultured CD4+ T cells. The genomic DNA was obtained from cultured CD4+ T cells by extraction with the QIAamp micro DNA kit. TCRdb re-called the PCR reads through MiXCR, storing one row per CDR3 protein. The data show around 7,100 distinct CDR3 sequences, about 30% seen once. For these receptors, no antigen is known. Sequences were obtained from CD4+ T cells from blood, cultured in vitro. These receptors came from a human donor in good health.

The J gene is TRBJ1-1, the V gene TRBV18; possibly TRBD1 for D (6 bases). Looked up from germline, CDR1 is KGHSH and CDR2 is LQKENI. This CDR3 contains 12 residues. V dropped 5 bases and J dropped 5 bases, with 9 bases sitting between them. CDR3 protein: CASSEGGTEAFF. CDR3 nucleotide sequence: TGTGCCAGCTCAGAAGGGGGGACTGAAGCTTTCTTT.

This chain connects TRBV7-9 to TRBJ1-6; weak D call: TRBD1 (6 bases). The CDR3 extends over 13 amino acids. Trimming took 5 bases from V and 10 from J, leaving 12 bases between them. Per germline, CDR1 SEHNR and CDR2 FQNEAQ (reference sequence). The CDR3 region has the DNA TGTGCCAGCAGCGCACAGGGTCGGTCACCCCTCCACTTT. Translating gives CASSAQGRSPLHF.

This CDR3 reads CATGDNSGNTIYF. The CDR3 DNA follows: TGTGCCACTGGGGACAACTCTGGAAACACCATATATTTT. V is TRBV7-9 and J is TRBJ1-3; D is perhaps TRBD1 (6 bases). Trimming pared 10 bases from V and 0 bases from J, leaving 10 bases between. In germline, CDR1 is SEHNR, CDR2 FQNEAQ (reference sequence). CDR3 length equals 13 residues.

The chain joins TRBV18 to TRBJ2-2, with 10 bases lining up with TRBD2. Germline V lookup: CDR1 KGHSH, CDR2 LQKENI. The CDR3 spans 16 residues. J was trimmed by 3 bases and V by 3 bases; bases with no gene match: 4. CDR3 nucleotide sequence: TGTGCCAGCTCACCCCTAGCGGGAGAGGACACCGGGGAGCTGTTTTTT. Encoded protein: CASSPLAGEDTGELFF.

This clonotype has a handful of counts. V and J are TRBV27 and TRBJ2-7, with TRBD1 identical over 9 bases. The CDR3 covers 17 residues. Germline-derived CDR1 and CDR2 are MNHEY and SMNVEV (reference sequence). Trimming took 6 bases from V and 3 from J; bases not matched to a gene: 15. CDR3 DNA: TGTGCCAGCAGATCCCCCCCGGGACAGGGTTCTATCTACGAGCAGTACTTC. It is translated as CASRSPPGQGSIYEQYF.

Turning to this clonotype: One end of the junction fails to match germline, which may point to a read error. The chain links TRBV13 to TRBJ2-7; 9 positions agree with TRBD2. Germline V gene data show CDR1 as PRHDT and CDR2 as FYEKMQ (reference sequence). CDR3 size: 15 residues. The CDR3 bases are TGCGCCAGCAGCAAAAGCGGGAGGTCTTCCTACGAGCAGTACTTC. It specifies CASSKSGRSSYEQYF.

This clonotype was recorded a few times. The chain combines TRBV20-1 with TRBJ1-1; TRBD1 is a possible D gene (5 bases). The germline gives CDR1 DFQATT, CDR2 SNEGSKA (reference sequence). V lost 4 bases and J 7 bases, leaving 16 bases between the germline ends. The CDR3 consists of 13 residues. DNA for the CDR3: TGCAGTGCTACAACTCCGCCAGGGAGTGAAGCTTTCTTT. It is translated as CSATTPPGSEAFF.

The chain uses TRBV19 and TRBJ2-7, with D perhaps matching TRBD1 (6 bases). Trimming left V 4 bases short and J 3 bases short, with 19 bases between. This CDR3 is built from 16 residues. From germline, CDR1 is LNHDA and CDR2 SQIVND (reference sequence). CDR3 DNA: TGTGCCAGTAGTACCTTCGGGACACATTCCCGCTACGAGCAGTACTTC. It specifies CASSTFGTHSRYEQYF.

Remarks on this clonotype: A single base separates this from a much larger clone, so it may be a read error. The CDR3 reads CTSSLGLGYYGYTF. The DNA for the CDR3 is TGTACCAGCAGCCTGGGCCTTGGGTACTATGGCTACACCTTC. This chain connects TRBV7-2 to TRBJ1-2; D call uncertain. This CDR3 comprises 14 residues. Per the germline V gene, CDR1 is SGHTA and CDR2 is FQGNSA. Deletions cut 5 bases from V and 3 bases from J, with 13 bases between.

The V gene is TRBV7-2, the J gene TRBJ2-4, with 8 nucleotides matching TRBD1. Per the germline V gene, CDR1 is SGHTA and CDR2 is FQGNSA. This CDR3 is built from 17 residues. The V and J ends lost 1 base and 1 base, in that order; junction bases with no gene match: 6. The CDR3 here is CASSLGRQGSAKNIQYF. CDR3 nucleotides: TGTGCCAGCAGCTTAGGGAGACAGGGGTCCGCCAAAAACATTCAGTACTTC.

The CDR3 DNA is TGTGCCAGCAGCCCCGGACCCATGAACACTGAAGCTTTCTTT. Translating it yields CASSPGPMNTEAFF. This sequence joins TRBV7-3 and TRBJ1-1; D unclear. The length of the CDR3 is 14 residues. Trimming cost V 5 bases and J 0 bases, with 10 bases left between them. Germline values: CDR1 SGHTA, CDR2 FQGTGA.

The chain links TRBV7-3 to TRBJ2-1, with D unclear. Per the germline V gene, CDR1 is SGHTA and CDR2 is FQGTGA. V dropped 5 bases and J dropped 7 bases, with 9 bases sitting between them. The CDR3 runs to 12 residues. In DNA form, the CDR3 reads TGTGCCAGCAGCCAGGTTGGGAATGAGCAGTTCTTC. This gives the protein CASSQVGNEQFF.

The chain recombines TRBV20-1 with TRBJ1-1, with TRBD1 as a possible D gene (5 bases). Trimming shortened V by 0 bases and J by 0 bases, and 5 bases separated the two germline ends. The CDR3 length is 13 residues. Germline values: CDR1 DFQATT, CDR2 SNEGSKA (reference sequence). The CDR3 sequence is CSAREDMNTEAFF. The CDR3, as DNA: TGCAGTGCTAGAGAGGACATGAACACTGAAGCTTTCTTT.

This clonotype came up once. At one end, the junction sequence differs from germline, possibly due to a read error. The chain is built from TRBV7-9 and TRBJ2-6, with 7 positions matching TRBD1. CDR1 and CDR2 from the germline V gene are SEHNR and FQNEAQ (reference sequence). This CDR3 has 16 residues. The CDR3 sequence: CASRVHTGVGTNVLTF. The DNA of the CDR3 is TGTGCCAGCAGGGTACACACAGGGGTTGGGACCAACGTCCTGACTTTC. Full variable domain (outside the CDR3, taken from reference TRBV7-9 and TRBJ2-6): DTGVSQNPRHKITKRGQNVTFRCDPISEHNRLYWYRQTLGQGPEFLTYFQNEAQLEKSRLLSDRFSAERPKGSFSTLEIQRTEQGDSAMYLCASRVHTGVGTNVLTFGAGSRLTVL.

The chain combines TRBV20-1 with TRBJ2-3; tentative D call: TRBD2 (6 bases). V gave up 0 bases and J gave up 1 base, with 14 bases separating them. Germline V gene sequence: CDR1 DFQATT, CDR2 SNEGSKA (reference sequence). This CDR3 spans 16 amino acids. DNA of the CDR3: TGCAGTGCTAGAGAGGGGGGTACTCCTCGCACAGATACGCAGTATTTT. Residues: CSAREGGTPRTDTQYF.

The chain is built from TRBV21-1 and TRBJ1-5; whether TRBD1, the table's D call, matches the DNA was not checked. TRBV21-1 corresponds to a pseudogene. The CDR3 has 17 amino acids. The CDR3 sequence: CASRGRGQAYSNQPQHF. CDR3 nucleotide sequence: TGTGCCAGCAGGGGAAGGGGACAGGCCTATAGCAATCAGCCCCAGCATTTT.

This rearrangement joins TRBV7-8 to TRBJ2-3; D perhaps matches TRBD2 (5 bases). The germline gives CDR1 SGHVS, CDR2 FQNEAQ. Trimming removed 5 bases at V and 0 bases at J, with 21 bases between. The CDR3 has 18 residues. This CDR3 reads CASSHLTRARFSTDTQYF. In nucleotides, the CDR3 is TGTGCCAGCAGCCACTTGACGAGGGCACGTTTTAGCACAGATACGCAGTATTTT.

V usage is TRBV20-1 and J usage is TRBJ1-1; D gene uncertain. Germline V gene data show CDR1 as DFQATT and CDR2 as SNEGSKA (reference sequence). The CDR3 is made up of 15 amino acids. Trimming removed 3 bases from V and 1 base from J, with 15 bases in between. The CDR3 DNA sequence: TGCAGTGCTAGTTCGGTGCAGGCGAGGAACACTGAAGCTTTCTTT. This codes for CSASSVQARNTEAFF.

Details on this clonotype: One end of the junction is discordant with germline, which a read error may explain. V gene TRBV7-6 combines with J gene TRBJ1-5; TRBD1 matches 8 bases. The CDR3 is 15 amino acids. CDR1 SGHVS and CDR2 FNYEAQ come from the germline V gene. CDR3 residues: CAGSSDRAPGQPQHF. The CDR3 region has the DNA TGTGCCGGCAGCTCGGACAGGGCTCCCGGGCAGCCCCAGCATTTT.

The rearrangement uses TRBV21-1 and TRBJ2-5; the DNA was not used to check the table's D call, TRBD2. TRBV21-1 constitutes a pseudogene. CDR3 length: 20 amino acids. The CDR3 coding sequence is TGTGCCAGCAGCAAAGGGACAGGGAATTTTACGGGAGGGCGTGGAGAGACCCAGTACTTC. Protein sequence: CASSKGTGNFTGGRGETQYF.

V gene TRBV15 combines with J gene TRBJ2-1, with D possibly TRBD1 on 6 matching bases. CDR3 length: 14 amino acids. The V end was cut by 6 bases, the J end by 0 bases, with 9 bases between. Germline V CDR1 and CDR2: LNHNV, YYDKDF (reference sequence). In nucleotides, the CDR3 is TGTGCCACCAGATACAGGGTCTCCTACAATGAGCAGTTCTTC. It codes for CATRYRVSYNEQFF.

This clonotype showed up just a few times. Written as DNA, the CDR3 is TGCAGTGCTGTACGGACTAGCGGTACAGATACGCAGTATTTT. As protein: CSAVRTSGTDTQYF. V and J are TRBV20-1 and TRBJ2-3; 10 bases match TRBD2. Unmatched junction bases numbered 5, after V lost 5 bases and J lost 3 bases. Germline-derived CDR1 and CDR2 are DFQATT and SNEGSKA (reference sequence). This CDR3 has 14 amino acids.

This chain uses TRBV20-1 with TRBJ2-4; 8 bases line up with TRBD2. The trim removed 5 bases at V and 0 bases at J, leaving 6 bases unmatched. The CDR3 length is 15 residues. Germline CDR1 DFQATT, CDR2 SNEGSKA (reference sequence). CDR3 sequence (DNA): TGCAGTGCTGCCTGGCTAGCGGGAGCCAAAAACATTCAGTACTTC. This encodes CSAAWLAGAKNIQYF.

Concerning this clonotype: The DNA is omitted, as the CDR3 cannot be located on it reliably, and the CDR3 follows TCRdb's listing. CDR3 sequence: CASNLCFGTGSYEQYF. This rearrangement joins TRBV21-1 to TRBJ2-7; the table names TRBD1, a call not compared with the DNA. TRBV21-1 is labeled a pseudogene. The CDR3 adds up to 16 amino acids, both ends counted.

This clonotype turned up a few times. The chain has TRBV28 and TRBJ1-6, with 7 bases identical to TRBD1. Germline CDR1 MDHEN, CDR2 SYDVKM. The CDR3 sequence is 13 residues long. The CDR3 DNA is TGTGCGGGAGCAGGTCAGGGGGATTCACCCCTCCACTTT. Residues: CAGAGQGDSPLHF.

By share of the sample, this clonotype is medium-sized. The chain links TRBV7-3 to TRBJ1-1, with D perhaps matching TRBD1 (5 bases). Germline CDR1 reads SGHTA; CDR2 reads FQGTGA. The CDR3 consists of 14 residues. Trimming left V 1 base short and J 5 bases short, with 11 bases between. This chain's CDR3 is CASSLIHGGTEAFF. Written as DNA, the CDR3 is TGTGCCAGCAGCTTAATTCATGGGGGGACTGAAGCTTTCTTT.

Judged by abundance, this clonotype is medium-sized (0.01 to 0.1%). The chain is built from TRBV6-5 and TRBJ2-5; weak D call: TRBD1 (5 bases). Trimming took off 2 bases at V and 9 bases at J, with 16 bases between the two ends. CDR3 length: 14 residues. CDR1 is MNHEY and CDR2 is SVGAGI in the germline V gene. In DNA form, the CDR3 reads TGTGCCAGCAGTTACGGGGCCAGCCCTATGGCCCAGTACTTC. Translated, it gives CASSYGASPMAQYF.

V is TRBV25-1 and J is TRBJ2-3, with D unresolved. The CDR3 is made up of 14 amino acids. Germline loops: CDR1 MGHDK, CDR2 SYGVNS. Trimming cost V 4 bases and J 2 bases, with 10 bases left between them. The DNA for the CDR3 is TGTGCCAGCAGTGCCCGACAATACACAGATACGCAGTATTTT. Encoded protein: CASSARQYTDTQYF.